This T cell receptor beta chain is from a study of T-cell memory formation after mild COVID-19. Germline-derived CDR1 and CDR2 are SGHTA and FQGTGA. The CDR3 spans 16 residues. Losses at the gene ends were 5 bases for V and 2 bases for J; bases not matched to a gene: 8. Notes on the study in general: Clones shrinking between day 15 and 85 showed a balanced CD4/CD8 split, and those that grew later tilted toward CD4+. Specificity for SARS-CoV-2 was not confirmed among the second-wave clones peaking on day 37. Some clones that responded were present in memory (sampled pre-infection), which suggests cross-reactive memory joined.

To note about this clonotype: Antigen: not known.

TCRdb passed the 5' RACE reads through MiXCR, listing each CDR3 protein once. The repertoire holds tens of thousands of distinct CDR3 sequences, over 13% seen once, with about two fifths in the top ten. The specimen was PBMCs or a T cell subset sorted from them (not recorded which). This chain uses TRBV7-3 with TRBJ2-3; 9 bases match TRBD2. This clonotype was sampled from a man between 18 and 29 years old who had mild COVID-19 (a few samples of this study predate the infection). Cell type and time point are not known. This CDR3 reads CASSITSGRHTDTQYF. In DNA, the CDR3 is TGTGCCAGCAGCATCACAAGCGGGAGGCACACAGATACGCAGTATTTT.